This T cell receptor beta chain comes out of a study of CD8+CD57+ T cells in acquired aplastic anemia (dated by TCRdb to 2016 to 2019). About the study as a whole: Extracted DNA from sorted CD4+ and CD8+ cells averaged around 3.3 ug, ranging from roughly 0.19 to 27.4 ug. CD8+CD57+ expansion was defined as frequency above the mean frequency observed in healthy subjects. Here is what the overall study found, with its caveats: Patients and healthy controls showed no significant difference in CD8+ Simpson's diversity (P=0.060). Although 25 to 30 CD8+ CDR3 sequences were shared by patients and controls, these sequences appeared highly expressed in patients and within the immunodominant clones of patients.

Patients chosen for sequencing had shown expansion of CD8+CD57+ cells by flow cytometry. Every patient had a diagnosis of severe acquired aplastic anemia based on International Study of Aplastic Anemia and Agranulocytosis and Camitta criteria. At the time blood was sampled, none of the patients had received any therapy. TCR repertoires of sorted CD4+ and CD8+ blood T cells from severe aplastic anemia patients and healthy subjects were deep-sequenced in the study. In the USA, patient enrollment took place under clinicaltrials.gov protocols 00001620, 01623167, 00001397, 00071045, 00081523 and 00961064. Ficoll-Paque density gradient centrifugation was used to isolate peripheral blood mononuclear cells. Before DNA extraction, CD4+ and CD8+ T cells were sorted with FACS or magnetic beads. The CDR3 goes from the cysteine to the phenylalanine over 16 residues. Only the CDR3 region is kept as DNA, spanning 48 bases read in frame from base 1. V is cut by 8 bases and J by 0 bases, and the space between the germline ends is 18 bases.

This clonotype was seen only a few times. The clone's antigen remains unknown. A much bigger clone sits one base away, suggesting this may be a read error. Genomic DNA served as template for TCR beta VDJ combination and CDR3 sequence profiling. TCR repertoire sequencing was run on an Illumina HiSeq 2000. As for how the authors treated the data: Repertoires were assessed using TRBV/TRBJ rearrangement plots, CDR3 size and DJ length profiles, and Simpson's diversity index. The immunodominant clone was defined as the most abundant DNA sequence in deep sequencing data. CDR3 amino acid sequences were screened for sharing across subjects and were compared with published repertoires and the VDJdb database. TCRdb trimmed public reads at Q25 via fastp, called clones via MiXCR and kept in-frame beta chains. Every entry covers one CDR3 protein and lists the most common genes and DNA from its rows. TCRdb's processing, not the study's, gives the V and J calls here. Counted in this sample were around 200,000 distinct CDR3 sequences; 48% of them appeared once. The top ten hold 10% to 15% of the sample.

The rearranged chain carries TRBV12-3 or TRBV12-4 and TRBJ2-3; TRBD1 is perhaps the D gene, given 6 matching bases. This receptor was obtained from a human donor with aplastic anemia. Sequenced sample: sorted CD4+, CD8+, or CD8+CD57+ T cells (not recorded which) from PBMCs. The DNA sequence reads TGTGCCAGCGGTCTCGGACGAGGGGGTAGCACAGATACGCAGTATTTT. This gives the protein CASGLGRGGSTDTQYF.